The present entry profiles one TCR beta chain with its context. The antigen is unknown. The data were taken from a study of cytotoxic CD8 clonotypes in ibrutinib-treated CLL. For the study at large: Partial responders 24, complete 2; roughly 12 progressed and 14 stayed in remission by median roughly 5.5 years. Sample averages reached 255,043 productive templates and over 85,000 productive rearrangements.

The CDR3 is 17 residues long. The germline V gene encodes CDR1 SGHDT and CDR2 YYEEEE. V shed 4 bases and J shed 11 bases, with 30 bases lying between them. Study-wide results and caveats: Sampling times (in sustained-remission versus progressing patients) were not the same.

Profiling relied on immunoSEQ multiplex PCR, and the TCRdb table lists in-frame clones only, not all of them. The sample lists tens of thousands of clones, about three quarters occurring once. The authors obtained about 1.9 micrograms of genomic DNA from cryopreserved PBMCs for TCR beta libraries. The sample here was PBMCs, taken before ibrutinib treatment. The chain is built from TRBV5-6 and TRBJ1-2; possible D gene TRBD1, 6 bases. The TCR was taken from a human donor with chronic lymphocytic leukemia. The CDR3 DNA reads as TGTGCCAGCAGCCGCACCCTCAACCAGGGGCCCATAGGGAAGTACACCTTC. Protein sequence: CASSRTLNQGPIGKYTF.